The 22 T cell receptor beta chains below come from one sample, sequenced in a study of cytomegalovirus exposure and HLA in healthy donors. Both 60 Vbeta primers and 13 Jbeta primers went into the PCR. The protocol was immunoSEQ multiplex PCR, while the TCRdb copy is restricted to in-frame clones and leaves out a portion. The sample contains 99,000 or so clones, over 9% of which appear only once. The sequencing sample was made of PBMCs. The receptors originated from a man aged 40-49 years in good health and CMV-seropositive.

This clone was detected only a few times. The chain joins TRBV7-9 to TRBJ1-1, with D tentatively TRBD1 (6 bases). Germline V lookup: CDR1 SEHNR, CDR2 FQNEAQ (reference sequence). V dropped 4 bases and J dropped 11 bases, with 29 bases sitting between them. This CDR3 comprises 17 residues. CDR3 protein: CASSSFPGQGRTEAAFF. CDR3 nucleotide sequence: TGTGCCAGCAGCTCCTTCCCGGGACAAGGAAGAACGGAGGCGGCTTTCTTT.

V and J are TRBV25-1 and TRBJ1-5, with D uncertain. The germline CDR1 and CDR2 sequences are MGHDK and SYGVNS. The V and J ends lost 4 bases and 4 bases respectively, with 8 bases between them. The CDR3 totals 13 residues. CDR3 coding DNA: TGTGCCAGCAGTGTCGGGTCAAATCAGCCCCAGCATTTT. It translates to CASSVGSNQPQHF.

This rearrangement joins TRBV28 to TRBJ1-5; D unclear. The CDR3 consists of 14 residues. Trimming cost V 8 bases and J 0 bases, with 11 bases left between them. Per germline, CDR1 MDHEN and CDR2 SYDVKM. CDR3 in amino acids: CASSIGYSNQPQHF. As DNA, the CDR3 is TGTGCCAGCTCTATCGGGTATAGCAATCAGCCCCAGCATTTT.

There are a few counts of this clone. J is TRBJ1-5 and V is TRBV2; 11 positions match TRBD1. This CDR3 region has 17 residues. CDR1 is SNHLY, CDR2 FYNNEI, per germline. J lost 7 bases, V lost 3 bases, and 11 bases had no gene match. The CDR3 nucleotides read TGTGCCAGCAGTGATATGGACAGGGGGCTTGGTGTGCAGCCCCAGCATTTT. It specifies CASSDMDRGLGVQPQHF.

This clone was found a few times. The chain has TRBV7-9 and TRBJ2-1, with 8 bases lining up with TRBD2. CDR3 size: 12 residues. Germline CDR1 and CDR2: SEHNR and FQNEAQ (reference sequence). V was pared by 5 bases and J by 8 bases, with 2 bases of the junction left unmatched. This CDR3 reads CASSGTSYEQFF. CDR3 coding DNA: TGTGCCAGCAGCGGGACTAGTTATGAGCAGTTCTTC.

This clone was observed a few times. The rearrangement joins TRBV7-9 to TRBJ2-7; D is possibly TRBD2 (6 bases). This CDR3 region has 14 residues. In germline, CDR1 is SEHNR, CDR2 FQNEAQ (reference sequence). Trimming took 5 bases from V and 2 from J, leaving 13 bases between them. This CDR3 reads CASSPTWGAYEQYF. The CDR3 DNA sequence: TGTGCCAGCAGCCCCACCTGGGGGGCCTACGAGCAGTACTTC.

The chain is built from TRBV7-9 and TRBJ1-4, with 7 positions matching TRBD1. Germline assignment: CDR1 SEHNR and CDR2 FQNEAQ (reference sequence). The CDR3 spans 16 residues. V was clipped by 5 bases and J by 8 bases; unmatched bases: 14. CDR3 DNA sequence: TGTGCCAGCAGCGTACCTAGACAGGGTTCAGGAGAAAAACTGTTTTTT. It is translated as CASSVPRQGSGEKLFF.

The chain combines TRBV6-1 with TRBJ1-5, with TRBD1 matching 8 bases. The CDR3 has 16 amino acids. Germline CDR1 and CDR2: MNHNS and SASEGT. The V segment lost 3 bases and the J segment 1 base; nucleotides outside the gene matches: 5. In DNA form, the CDR3 reads TGTGCCAGCAGTGATTGGACAGGGTCAAGCAATCAGCCCCAGCATTTT. Translation: CASSDWTGSSNQPQHF.

This sequence joins TRBV19 and TRBJ1-1; 7 positions agree with TRBD1. The ends lost 6 bases at V and 0 bases at J; junction bases unmatched: 7. CDR1 and CDR2 from the germline V gene are LNHDA and SQIVND (reference sequence). This CDR3 spans 15 amino acids. The chain's CDR3 is CASRTQGQLNTEAFF. Here the CDR3 DNA reads TGTGCCAGTAGAACCCAGGGACAGTTGAACACTGAAGCTTTCTTT.

This chain uses TRBV11-3 with TRBJ1-4, with 9 bases that match TRBD1. V shed 5 bases and J 8 bases; nucleotides not matched to a gene: 12. The CDR3 totals 16 residues. Germline V lookup: CDR1 SGHNT, CDR2 YENEEA. The CDR3 DNA reads as TGTGCCAGCAGCACTTCCACCGGGACAGGGCAAGAAAAACTGTTTTTT. Protein product: CASSTSTGTGQEKLFF.

This clone was picked up a small number of times. J is TRBJ2-1 and V is TRBV9; 9 positions agree with TRBD1. This CDR3 region has 15 residues. Germline V CDR1 and CDR2: SGDLS, YYNGEE. V lost 6 bases and J lost 3; bases outside the gene matches: 7. Here the CDR3 reads CASTWGDRVYNEQFF. The CDR3 bases are TGTGCCAGCACCTGGGGGGACAGGGTCTACAATGAGCAGTTCTTC.

V gene TRBV9 combines with J gene TRBJ1-2; perhaps TRBD1 as D (5 bases). The CDR3 length is 15 residues. The V gene's germline CDR1 is SGDLS and CDR2 YYNGEE. V was trimmed by 3 bases and J by 2 bases, leaving 14 bases between them. CDR3 bases: TGTGCCAGCAGCGGCTTAGACAGCTCCAACTATGGCTACACCTTC. It specifies CASSGLDSSNYGYTF.

The rearrangement uses TRBV30 and TRBJ2-6; 7 bases align to TRBD1. Germline V gene lookup returns CDR1 GTSNPN and CDR2 SVGIG (reference sequence). The V and J ends lost 6 bases and 0 bases, in that order; junction bases with no gene match: 8. CDR3 size: 16 residues. The CDR3 DNA sequence: TGTGCCTGTACAGGGGCGAAAATCTCTGGGGCCAACGTCCTGACTTTC. Amino acids: CACTGAKISGANVLTF.

The chain carries TRBV4-1 and TRBJ2-7, with 7 bases that match TRBD2. Losses at the gene ends were 3 bases for V and 1 base for J; bases not matched to a gene: 9. From germline, CDR1 is MGHRA and CDR2 YSYEKL. The CDR3 runs to 16 residues. The CDR3 is CASSHVSGRESYEQYF. CDR3 nucleotides: TGCGCCAGCAGCCATGTATCAGGGAGGGAATCCTACGAGCAGTACTTC.

The chain couples TRBV12-5 to TRBJ1-4; D gene ambiguous. Trimming took off 8 bases at V and 4 bases at J, with 11 bases between the two ends. The CDR3 has 13 residues. The germline CDR1 and CDR2 sequences are LGHNT and FRNRAP. The CDR3 sequence is CASWRRGNEKLFF. The CDR3, as DNA: TGTGCTAGTTGGAGACGTGGTAATGAAAAACTGTTTTTT.

The gene calls are TRBV5-1 and TRBJ2-2; no firm D call. The germline CDR1 and CDR2 sequences are SGHRS and YFSETQ. Trimming removed 5 bases from V and 4 bases from J, with 21 bases in between. CDR3 length equals 17 residues. The CDR3 DNA follows: TGCGCCAGCAGTGAGCAGTCCCCAGCAGTAGCCACCGGGGAGCTGTTTTTT. It translates to CASSEQSPAVATGELFF.

This clone has ten or more counts. The rearrangement links TRBV4-1 to TRBJ1-2; 8 bases map to TRBD1. Germline CDR1 is MGHRA and CDR2 is YSYEKL. J was trimmed by 8 bases and V by 2 bases; bases with no gene match: 7. This CDR3 spans 14 amino acids. The CDR3 is CASSQTGQGFGYTF. The CDR3 bases are TGCGCCAGCAGCCAAACTGGACAGGGATTCGGCTACACCTTC.

This clone occurred a few times. This chain joins TRBV11-1 and TRBJ2-7; 11 nucleotides match TRBD2. Trimming took 5 bases from V and 7 from J; bases not matched to a gene: 7. CDR3 size: 14 residues. CDR1 and CDR2 (germline): SGHAT, FQDESV (reference sequence). CDR3 loop: CASSTGLAVREQYF. The CDR3 region has the DNA TGTGCCAGCAGCACGGGACTAGCGGTCAGAGAGCAGTACTTC.

This clone was seen more than once but under ten times. The same CDR3 can be traced to other DNA sequences in this sample. The chain employs TRBV13 and TRBJ1-1, with D perhaps matching TRBD1 (5 bases). The V gene's germline CDR1 is PRHDT and CDR2 FYEKMQ (reference sequence). Between the trimmed V and J ends, which lost 2 bases and 3 bases, there was a span of 13 bases. The CDR3 covers 15 residues. CDR3 sequence: CASSLTFGGDTEAFF. CDR3 sequence (DNA): TGTGCCAGCAGCTTAACCTTCGGGGGGGACACTGAAGCTTTCTTT.

The gene calls are TRBV7-9 and TRBJ1-4, with 7 bases that match TRBD1. Per germline, CDR1 SEHNR and CDR2 FQNEAQ (reference sequence). The CDR3 contains 13 residues. The J segment lost 13 bases and the V segment lost 5 bases, leaving 10 bases of the junction unmatched. Written as DNA, the CDR3 is TGTGCCAGCAGCCAAGGGAGACAGGGAGGACTGTTTTTT. The encoded protein is CASSQGRQGGLFF.

This clone showed up just a few times. The J gene is TRBJ1-2, the V gene TRBV30; D ambiguous. The germline V gene has CDR1 GTSNPN and CDR2 SVGIG (reference sequence). The CDR3 length is 13 residues. V lost 4 bases, J lost 4 bases, and 13 bases lay in between. CDR3 bases: TGTGCCTGGATCCCCACTCGGGGCTATGGCTACACCTTC. Translated: CAWIPTRGYGYTF.

This clone was observed a handful of times. The V gene is TRBV7-2, the J gene TRBJ2-7, with 9 positions matching TRBD1. V gave up 1 base and J gave up 3 bases; unmatched junction bases: 4. Germline loops: CDR1 SGHTA, CDR2 FQGNSA. CDR3 size: 15 residues. The CDR3: CASSLVGTGNYEQYF. In DNA form, the CDR3 reads TGTGCCAGCAGCTTAGTTGGGACAGGGAACTACGAGCAGTACTTC.